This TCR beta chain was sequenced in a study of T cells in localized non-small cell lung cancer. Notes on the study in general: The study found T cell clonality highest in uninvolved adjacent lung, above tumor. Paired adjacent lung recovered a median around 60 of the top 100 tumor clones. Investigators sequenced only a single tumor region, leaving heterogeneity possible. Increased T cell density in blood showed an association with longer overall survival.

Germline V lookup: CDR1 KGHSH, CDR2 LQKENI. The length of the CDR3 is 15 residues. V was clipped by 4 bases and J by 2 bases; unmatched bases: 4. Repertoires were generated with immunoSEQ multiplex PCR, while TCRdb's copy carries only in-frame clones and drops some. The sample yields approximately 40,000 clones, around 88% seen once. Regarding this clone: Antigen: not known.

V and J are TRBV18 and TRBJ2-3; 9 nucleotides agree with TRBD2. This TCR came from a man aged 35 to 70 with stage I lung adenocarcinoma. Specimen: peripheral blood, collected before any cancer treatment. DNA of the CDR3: TGTGCCAGCTCACGGGTAGCGGGAGCCACAGATACGCAGTATTTT. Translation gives CASSRVAGATDTQYF.